This is a list of T cell receptor beta chains from one sample in a study of cytomegalovirus exposure and HLA in healthy donors. Produced via immunoSEQ multiplex PCR; TCRdb's table is partial and in-frame only. The table records under 150,000 clones, over 60% of them present only once. Sequencing used PBMCs. These receptor sequences come from a young man in good health and CMV-seronegative. Both conserved end residues are part of each CDR3. Fields, in order: D gene, V gene, CDR3 length, CDR3 protein. D genes are given only for firm matches.

d_call: .; v_call: TRBV7-3; cdr3_length: 15; cdr3_aa: CASSSPGDDTDTQYF
d_call: TRBD2; v_call: TRBV9; cdr3_length: 18; cdr3_aa: CASSVGTSGSRLLNEQFF
d_call: TRBD2; v_call: TRBV27; cdr3_length: 16; cdr3_aa: CASSLLLAAGTDTQYF
d_call: .; v_call: TRBV5-1; cdr3_length: 14; cdr3_aa: CASSLGQLSSPLHF
d_call: TRBD2; v_call: TRBV29-1; cdr3_length: 15; cdr3_aa: CSVGSGGGSYNEQFF
d_call: TRBD2; v_call: TRBV5-4; cdr3_length: 15; cdr3_aa: CASSSSGGSTDTQYF
d_call: .; v_call: TRBV25-1; cdr3_length: 11; cdr3_aa: CASGPGYTQYF
d_call: TRBD1; v_call: TRBV4-1; cdr3_length: 16; cdr3_aa: CASSQDGGQGYQPQHF
d_call: .; v_call: TRBV7-9; cdr3_length: 15; cdr3_aa: CASSLAGQGLSGYTF
d_call: TRBD2; v_call: TRBV6-5; cdr3_length: 11; cdr3_aa: CASTERGEQFF
d_call: .; v_call: TRBV9; cdr3_length: 13; cdr3_aa: CASSQDSNSPLHF
d_call: TRBD2; v_call: TRBV4-3; cdr3_length: 18; cdr3_aa: CASSQERLAGGLGYEQYF
d_call: .; v_call: TRBV6-5; cdr3_length: 15; cdr3_aa: CASSYSRQGIHEQYF
d_call: .; v_call: TRBV6-6; cdr3_length: 15; cdr3_aa: CASSYSETTNEKLFF
d_call: TRBD2; v_call: TRBV11-1; cdr3_length: 17; cdr3_aa: CASSFRLAGGRFNEQYF
d_call: .; v_call: TRBV19; cdr3_length: 14; cdr3_aa: CASSIEVGATEAFF
d_call: .; v_call: TRBV19; cdr3_length: 15; cdr3_aa: CASRKESVSYNEQFF
d_call: TRBD1; v_call: TRBV7-2; cdr3_length: 17; cdr3_aa: CASSSRGQGSVNTEAFF
d_call: TRBD2; v_call: TRBV5-1; cdr3_length: 15; cdr3_aa: CASKTMTSGNYEQYF
d_call: .; v_call: TRBV27; cdr3_length: 13; cdr3_aa: CASSPSDNQPQHF
d_call: TRBD1; v_call: TRBV19; cdr3_length: 14; cdr3_aa: CASSMRQGTDGYTF
d_call: TRBD1; v_call: TRBV28; cdr3_length: 15; cdr3_aa: CASSFSGQGLYEQYF
d_call: TRBD2; v_call: TRBV19; cdr3_length: 14; cdr3_aa: CASSGLAGTYEQYF
d_call: .; v_call: TRBV18; cdr3_length: 13; cdr3_aa: CASSPPAREKLFF
d_call: TRBD2; v_call: TRBV4-1; cdr3_length: 16; cdr3_aa: CASSRGGVVNTGELFF
d_call: TRBD1; v_call: TRBV5-1; cdr3_length: 14; cdr3_aa: CASSGDRGDTEAFF
d_call: TRBD2; v_call: TRBV9; cdr3_length: 20; cdr3_aa: CASSSGLAGGSSPEDNEQFF
d_call: TRBD1; v_call: TRBV28; cdr3_length: 14; cdr3_aa: CASSPGQGNQPQHF
d_call: TRBD2; v_call: TRBV7-9; cdr3_length: 14; cdr3_aa: CASSQGLANNEQFF
d_call: .; v_call: TRBV28; cdr3_length: 15; cdr3_aa: CASSLERQAYYGYTF
d_call: TRBD2; v_call: TRBV30; cdr3_length: 15; cdr3_aa: CAWSEGLAGGSEQYF
d_call: .; v_call: TRBV6-1; cdr3_length: 13; cdr3_aa: CASSERRDTEAFF
d_call: .; v_call: TRBV5-1; cdr3_length: 23; cdr3_aa: CASSLAYERRRGGLRVPYNEQFF
d_call: .; v_call: TRBV27; cdr3_length: 15; cdr3_aa: CASSFWTDSNQPQHF
d_call: .; v_call: TRBV7-2; cdr3_length: 17; cdr3_aa: CASSLVATRSWADTQYF
d_call: .; v_call: TRBV28; cdr3_length: 14; cdr3_aa: CASSPLEGIDEAFF
d_call: .; v_call: TRBV30; cdr3_length: 13; cdr3_aa: CAWSGGTNEKLFF
d_call: .; v_call: TRBV2; cdr3_length: 15; cdr3_aa: CASKGGGASTDTQYF
d_call: TRBD1; v_call: TRBV13; cdr3_length: 11; cdr3_aa: CASSHGQGYFF
d_call: TRBD2; v_call: TRBV2; cdr3_length: 19; cdr3_aa: CASLKYTGTSGRGTGELFF